This entry lists 12 T cell receptor beta chains sequenced from one sample in a study of regulatory T cells in long-lasting Graves disease. Time point denoted: newly diagnosed GD, antithyroid drugs for less than 3 months. With RNA extracted from PBMCs as input, the TCR library was made. Relying on iRepertoire HTBI primers and Arm-PCR of CDR3 regions, the team built TCR beta libraries. From the multiplex PCR reads, TCRdb called clonotypes with MiXCR, one entry per CDR3 protein. The sample records about 420,000 distinct CDR3 sequences, roughly 15% being singletons. These same data were also listed under a study on T cells in Graves' hyperthyroidism and ophthalmopathy.

Here the sequenced sample was peripheral blood mononuclear cells (PBMCs), taken at new diagnosis, from a patient treated with antithyroid drugs. The source is a woman aged 18 to 35 with Graves disease.

This clonotype occurred many times. The V call is TRBV2, the J call TRBJ1-1; D is unresolved. Germline CDR1 reads SNHLY; CDR2 reads FYNNEI. The CDR3 extends over 15 amino acids. V dropped 0 bases and J dropped 5 bases, with 13 bases sitting between them. The CDR3 sequence: CASSEALRRSTEAFF. As DNA, the CDR3 is TGTGCCAGCAGTGAAGCTCTCAGGAGGAGTACTGAAGCTTTCTTT.

This clonotype has at least ten counts. The genes are TRBV11-2 and TRBJ2-3; the D is unclear. V was cut by 0 bases and J by 7 bases, with 17 bases left in between. This CDR3 region has 16 residues. Germline CDR1 SGHAT, CDR2 FQNNGV. CDR3 nucleotide sequence: TGTGCCAGCAGCTTAGAGAGTGGGTGGAGAATATATACGCAGTATTTT. It yields the protein CASSLESGWRIYTQYF.

This clonotype was counted ten times or more. The J gene is TRBJ2-7, the V gene TRBV6-1; D gene unclear. The V gene's germline CDR1 is MNHNS and CDR2 SASEGT. The CDR3 sequence is 12 residues long. V lost 3 bases to trimming and J lost 4 bases, with 7 bases between them. The CDR3 here is CASSDFVYEQYF. The CDR3, as DNA: TGTGCCAGCAGTGATTTTGTATACGAGCAGTACTTC.

V gene TRBV14 combines with J gene TRBJ2-2; D uncertain. The CDR3 contains 15 residues. Germline loops: CDR1 SGHDN, CDR2 FVKESK. V was trimmed by 2 bases and J by 6 bases, leaving 13 bases between them. CDR3: CASSQNSQRAGELFF. CDR3 in DNA: TGTGCCAGCAGCCAAAACAGTCAGCGTGCCGGGGAGCTGTTTTTT. The entire variable domain, with the rest obtained from reference TRBV14 and TRBJ2-2, is as follows: EAGVTQFPSHSVIEKGQTVTLRCDPISGHDNLYWYRRVMGKEIKFLLHFVKESKQDESGMPNNRFLAERTGGTYSTLKVQPAELEDSGVYFCASSQNSQRAGELFFGEGSRLTVL.

In this sample, this clonotype turned up many times. J is TRBJ2-3 and V is TRBV27; D ambiguous. Trimming removed 7 bases from V and 3 bases from J, with 5 bases in between. Per germline, CDR1 MNHEY and CDR2 SMNVEV (reference sequence). This CDR3 is 11 amino acids long. CDR3 residues: CASIKTDTQYF. The DNA for the CDR3 is TGTGCCAGCATCAAGACAGATACGCAGTATTTT.

This clonotype was observed a few times. The rearrangement joins TRBV6-1 to TRBJ2-1; TRBD2 matches at 8 bases. CDR1 and CDR2 (germline): MNHNS, SASEGT. V dropped 7 bases and J dropped 0; count of bases not matched to a gene: 8. There are 16 residues in the CDR3. The CDR3: CASIGGRNPSYNEQFF. The CDR3 DNA follows: TGTGCCAGCATCGGCGGGAGGAACCCCTCCTACAATGAGCAGTTCTTC.

This clonotype has ten or more counts. The chain combines TRBV28 with TRBJ2-1; 16 positions match TRBD2. Looked up from germline, CDR1 is MDHEN and CDR2 is SYDVKM. Germline trimming cut 4 bases from V and 4 bases from J; bases unmatched to any gene: 4. The CDR3 is 17 residues long. CDR3 DNA: TGTGCCAGCAGTTCGGGACTAGCGGGAGGGCTGTACAATGAGCAGTTCTTC. It is translated as CASSSGLAGGLYNEQFF.

The V and J genes are TRBV10-2 and TRBJ1-5; D unresolved. Trimming took 7 bases from V and 4 from J, leaving 14 bases between them. In germline, CDR1 is WSHSY, CDR2 SAAADI. The CDR3 consists of 14 residues. The CDR3 DNA sequence: TGCGCCAGCACCCCGGTGTACCCTAATCAGCCCCAGCATTTT. This gives the protein CASTPVYPNQPQHF.

V gene TRBV7-3 combines with J gene TRBJ1-4, with D hard to call. CDR1 is SGHTA, CDR2 FQGTGA, per germline. CDR3 size: 13 residues. Trimming removed 3 bases at V and 7 bases at J, with 9 bases between. The CDR3 nucleotides read TGTGCCAGCAGCTTTGATCGGGGTGAAAAACTGTTTTTT. It codes for CASSFDRGEKLFF.

Many counts were recorded for this clonotype. The rearrangement joins TRBV11-2 to TRBJ2-3; the D gene is possibly TRBD2 (5 bases). The CDR3 extends over 16 amino acids. Germline CDR1 SGHAT, CDR2 FQNNGV. The V end was cut by 7 bases, the J end by 4 bases, with 21 bases between. CDR3 protein: CASTKRGQNDADTQYF. The CDR3 DNA reads TGTGCCAGCACCAAGCGCGGGCAGAATGACGCAGATACGCAGTATTTT.

This clonotype has a count of ten or more. This sequence joins TRBV28 and TRBJ2-1, with 7 bases matching TRBD1. CDR3 length: 21 amino acids. Germline V gene data show CDR1 as MDHEN and CDR2 as SYDVKM. V lost 7 bases and J lost 5; bases outside the gene matches: 29. The CDR3 is CASNPHRLGTDLHRVNNEQFF. The CDR3 DNA follows: TGTGCCAGCAATCCCCACCGGTTAGGGACAGATCTCCACCGAGTGAACAATGAGCAGTTCTTC.

This clonotype was seen ten or more times. This chain connects TRBV28 to TRBJ2-1, with D maybe TRBD1 (6 bases). With the DNA end fitting TRBJ2-5 better, the J assignment may be wrong. This CDR3 region has 16 residues. Germline assignment: CDR1 MDHEN and CDR2 SYDVKM. The CDR3 region has the DNA TGTGCCAGCAGTTCCAGACGACAGGATTTGGGGGAGACCCAGTACTTC. Its protein product is CASSSRRQDLGETQYF.